Listed below are T cell receptor beta chains from one sample, sequenced in a study of T cell changes during pregnancy in multiple sclerosis. This table comes from immunoSEQ multiplex PCR, and its TCRdb copy is limited to in-frame clones, with some not included. The table shows more than 90,000 clones, with approximately 92% occurring only once. Sequenced material: peripheral blood, taken in the second trimester of pregnancy. The receptor source for this set is a female donor with multiple sclerosis, enrolled in a pregnancy study. Both conserved end residues are part of each CDR3. Each record gives: D gene, clone size, V gene, J gene, CDR3 protein, CDR3 DNA. The D gene is left open where the match is weak. The size of a clone is reported for some rows only, either as once, few or many, or as a class for expanded clones.

d_call: NA
clone_size: once
v_call: TRBV7-8
j_call: TRBJ2-1
cdr3_aa: CASSPPTGYNEQFF
cdr3_nt: TGTGCCAGCAGCCCACCAACAGGTTACAATGAGCAGTTCTTC

d_call: TRBD1
clone_size: NA
v_call: TRBV28
j_call: TRBJ1-5
cdr3_aa: CASSPQGAGGEQPQHF
cdr3_nt: TGTGCCAGCAGTCCGCAGGGGGCGGGTGGCGAGCAGCCCCAGCATTTT

d_call: TRBD1
clone_size: NA
v_call: TRBV29-1
j_call: TRBJ2-2
cdr3_aa: CSVATTGLRLAGELFF
cdr3_nt: TGCAGCGTTGCTACGACAGGGTTGAGGCTGGCCGGGGAGCTGTTTTTT

d_call: NA
clone_size: NA
v_call: TRBV14
j_call: TRBJ2-7
cdr3_aa: CASSAVSSYEQYF
cdr3_nt: TGTGCCAGCAGCGCAGTAAGCTCCTACGAGCAGTACTTC

d_call: TRBD1
clone_size: NA
v_call: TRBV28
j_call: TRBJ1-2
cdr3_aa: CASSWDRGNYGYTF
cdr3_nt: TGTGCCAGCAGTTGGGACAGGGGTAACTATGGCTACACCTTC

d_call: NA
clone_size: NA
v_call: TRBV5-6
j_call: TRBJ1-2
cdr3_aa: CASSLDREGYTF
cdr3_nt: TGTGCCAGCAGCTTGGACAGGGAAGGCTACACCTTC

d_call: NA
clone_size: NA
v_call: TRBV28
j_call: TRBJ2-7
cdr3_aa: CASSGPLGQYF
cdr3_nt: TGTGCCAGCAGTGGGCCCTTGGGGCAGTACTTC

d_call: TRBD2
clone_size: NA
v_call: TRBV28
j_call: TRBJ2-3
cdr3_aa: CASSSLAGNTDTQYF
cdr3_nt: TGTGCCAGCAGTTCGCTAGCGGGGAACACAGATACGCAGTATTTT

d_call: TRBD2
clone_size: NA
v_call: TRBV30
j_call: TRBJ2-1
cdr3_aa: CAWSGLAGGQFF
cdr3_nt: TGTGCCTGGAGTGGACTAGCGGGAGGGCAGTTCTTC

d_call: NA
clone_size: once
v_call: TRBV5-1
j_call: TRBJ2-3
cdr3_aa: CASSLEAGRTDTQYF
cdr3_nt: TGCGCCAGCAGCTTGGAGGCAGGGAGGACAGATACGCAGTATTTT

d_call: TRBD1
clone_size: NA
v_call: TRBV7-6
j_call: TRBJ2-2
cdr3_aa: CASSYGTGLTGELFF
cdr3_nt: TGTGCCAGCAGCTACGGGACAGGGCTCACCGGGGAGCTGTTTTTT

d_call: NA
clone_size: NA
v_call: TRBV7-9
j_call: TRBJ1-1
cdr3_aa: CASSLPGGGNTEAFF
cdr3_nt: TGTGCCAGCAGCTTACCCGGGGGTGGGAACACTGAAGCTTTCTTT

d_call: NA
clone_size: NA
v_call: TRBV28
j_call: TRBJ2-6
cdr3_aa: CASSLQGSGANVLTF
cdr3_nt: TGTGCCAGCAGTCTACAGGGATCTGGGGCCAACGTCCTGACTTTC

d_call: NA
clone_size: few
v_call: TRBV13
j_call: TRBJ1-1
cdr3_aa: CASSYRAMNTEAFF
cdr3_nt: TGTGCCAGCAGCTACAGGGCCATGAACACTGAAGCTTTCTTT

d_call: NA
clone_size: NA
v_call: TRBV7-8
j_call: TRBJ1-1
cdr3_aa: CASRLTRMNTEAFF
cdr3_nt: TGTGCCAGCAGGCTGACAAGGATGAACACTGAAGCTTTCTTT

d_call: TRBD1
clone_size: NA
v_call: TRBV5-1
j_call: TRBJ1-1
cdr3_aa: CASSPGQGATEAFF
cdr3_nt: TGCGCCAGCAGCCCGGGACAGGGGGCCACTGAAGCTTTCTTT

d_call: TRBD2
clone_size: NA
v_call: TRBV18
j_call: TRBJ2-7
cdr3_aa: CASSPQTSGTYEQYF
cdr3_nt: TGTGCCAGCTCACCCCAGACTAGCGGGACCTACGAGCAGTACTTC

d_call: TRBD1
clone_size: NA
v_call: TRBV6-7
j_call: TRBJ1-4
cdr3_aa: CAGSYCGTGGEKLFF
cdr3_nt: TGTGCCGGCAGTTACTGTGGGACAGGGGGTGAAAAACTGTTTTTT

d_call: TRBD1
clone_size: NA
v_call: TRBV5-1
j_call: TRBJ1-3
cdr3_aa: CASSSWDRANTIYF
cdr3_nt: TGCGCCAGCAGCTCCTGGGACAGGGCAAACACCATATATTTT

d_call: NA
clone_size: NA
v_call: TRBV19
j_call: TRBJ2-2
cdr3_aa: CASSLDLVTGELFF
cdr3_nt: TGTGCCAGTAGTCTAGACCTAGTAACCGGGGAGCTGTTTTTT

d_call: TRBD1
clone_size: NA
v_call: TRBV27
j_call: TRBJ2-7
cdr3_aa: CASSTDRGTYEQYF
cdr3_nt: TGTGCCAGCAGTACGGACAGGGGAACCTACGAGCAGTACTTC

d_call: NA
clone_size: NA
v_call: TRBV29-1
j_call: TRBJ2-5
cdr3_aa: CSAVLRGGETQYF
cdr3_nt: TGCAGCGCCGTGTTGAGAGGGGGAGAGACCCAGTACTTC

d_call: TRBD1
clone_size: NA
v_call: TRBV6-6
j_call: TRBJ2-7
cdr3_aa: CASSSSQGITYEQYF
cdr3_nt: TGTGCCAGCAGTTCCTCACAGGGGATAACCTACGAGCAGTACTTC

d_call: NA
clone_size: NA
v_call: TRBV10-1
j_call: TRBJ2-1
cdr3_aa: CAMEAEDNEQFF
cdr3_nt: TGCGCCATGGAAGCGGAAGACAATGAGCAGTTCTTC

d_call: TRBD1
clone_size: NA
v_call: TRBV27
j_call: TRBJ1-5
cdr3_aa: CASSRQGAGNQPQHF
cdr3_nt: TGTGCCAGCAGTCGCCAGGGGGCCGGCAATCAGCCCCAGCATTTT

d_call: NA
clone_size: NA
v_call: TRBV5-4
j_call: TRBJ2-7
cdr3_aa: CASSFGLTPRTYEQYF
cdr3_nt: TGTGCCAGCAGCTTTGGGCTAACTCCTCGGACCTACGAGCAGTACTTC

d_call: TRBD1
clone_size: NA
v_call: TRBV18
j_call: TRBJ1-2
cdr3_aa: CASSAPGQEFYGYTF
cdr3_nt: TGTGCCAGCTCAGCCCCGGGACAGGAGTTCTATGGCTACACCTTC

d_call: NA
clone_size: few
v_call: TRBV28
j_call: TRBJ1-1
cdr3_aa: CASSSLLLDSPTEAFF
cdr3_nt: TGTGCCAGCAGTTCGCTTCTTTTGGACAGTCCAACTGAAGCTTTCTTT

d_call: TRBD2
clone_size: NA
v_call: TRBV5-4
j_call: TRBJ2-5
cdr3_aa: CASSLQAGVLETQYF
cdr3_nt: TGTGCCAGCAGCCTCCAAGCGGGAGTGCTAGAGACCCAGTACTTC

d_call: NA
clone_size: NA
v_call: TRBV5-1
j_call: TRBJ2-2
cdr3_aa: CASSLVQNTGELFF
cdr3_nt: TGCGCCAGCAGCTTGGTACAGAACACCGGGGAGCTGTTTTTT

d_call: TRBD1
clone_size: NA
v_call: TRBV27
j_call: TRBJ2-3
cdr3_aa: CASMRTGLTDTQYF
cdr3_nt: TGTGCCAGCATGAGGACAGGCCTCACAGATACGCAGTATTTT

d_call: TRBD2
clone_size: NA
v_call: TRBV28
j_call: TRBJ2-2
cdr3_aa: CASSLLAGVGGELFF
cdr3_nt: TGTGCCAGCAGTTTACTTGCGGGAGTTGGCGGGGAGCTGTTTTTT

d_call: TRBD2
clone_size: NA
v_call: TRBV9
j_call: TRBJ2-3
cdr3_aa: CASSVAPGLAGRTDTQYF
cdr3_nt: TGTGCCAGCAGCGTAGCTCCGGGACTAGCGGGCCGCACAGATACGCAGTATTTT

d_call: TRBD2
clone_size: few
v_call: TRBV13
j_call: TRBJ2-2
cdr3_aa: CASSPPRAGAYTGELFF
cdr3_nt: TGTGCCAGCAGCCCCCCCAGGGCGGGAGCGTACACCGGGGAGCTGTTTTTT

d_call: NA
clone_size: NA
v_call: TRBV18
j_call: TRBJ1-2
cdr3_aa: CASSPLTVTPWGYTF
cdr3_nt: TGTGCCAGCTCACCCCTTACGGTAACTCCGTGGGGCTACACCTTC

d_call: NA
clone_size: few
v_call: TRBV25-1
j_call: TRBJ1-5
cdr3_aa: CASSGGQINQPQHF
cdr3_nt: TGTGCCAGCAGTGGGGGGCAGATAAATCAGCCCCAGCATTTT

d_call: TRBD1
clone_size: NA
v_call: TRBV9
j_call: TRBJ1-2
cdr3_aa: CASSPMAGTGYYGYTF
cdr3_nt: TGTGCCAGCAGCCCGATGGCCGGGACAGGTTATTATGGCTACACCTTC

d_call: TRBD2
clone_size: NA
v_call: TRBV4-1
j_call: TRBJ2-2
cdr3_aa: CASSQGTSGMTSGELFF
cdr3_nt: TGCGCCAGCAGCCAAGGGACTAGCGGGATGACGAGCGGGGAGCTGTTTTTT

d_call: TRBD1
clone_size: once
v_call: TRBV4-3
j_call: TRBJ2-3
cdr3_aa: CASSQDPGGEGDTQYF
cdr3_nt: TGCGCCAGCAGCCAAGATCCAGGGGGAGAGGGAGATACGCAGTATTTT

d_call: TRBD2
clone_size: NA
v_call: TRBV28
j_call: TRBJ2-7
cdr3_aa: CASSFPALAGDGYEQYF
cdr3_nt: TGTGCCAGCAGTTTCCCCGCACTAGCGGGGGACGGCTACGAGCAGTACTTC

d_call: TRBD1
clone_size: NA
v_call: TRBV4-1
j_call: TRBJ2-3
cdr3_aa: CASSHDGQGSDTQYF
cdr3_nt: TGCGCCAGCAGCCACGACGGACAGGGGTCAGATACGCAGTATTTT

d_call: TRBD2
clone_size: NA
v_call: TRBV9
j_call: TRBJ2-1
cdr3_aa: CASSILRGSSYNEQFF
cdr3_nt: TGTGCCAGCAGCATTCTACGCGGGAGCTCCTACAATGAGCAGTTCTTC

d_call: TRBD1
clone_size: NA
v_call: TRBV5-8
j_call: TRBJ1-2
cdr3_aa: CASSPGQGWGNYGYTF
cdr3_nt: TGTGCCAGCAGCCCGGGACAGGGGTGGGGGAACTATGGCTACACCTTC

d_call: NA
clone_size: few
v_call: TRBV9
j_call: TRBJ1-2
cdr3_aa: CASSVDGLNYGYTF
cdr3_nt: TGTGCCAGCAGCGTTGACGGACTCAACTATGGCTACACCTTC

d_call: TRBD1
clone_size: NA
v_call: TRBV4-2
j_call: TRBJ2-1
cdr3_aa: CASSQELPGQGSDEQFF
cdr3_nt: TGTGCCAGCAGCCAAGAACTTCCGGGACAGGGGTCCGATGAGCAGTTCTTC

d_call: NA
clone_size: NA
v_call: TRBV7-9
j_call: TRBJ1-1
cdr3_aa: CASSLAGANTEAFF
cdr3_nt: TGTGCCAGCAGCTTAGCAGGGGCCAACACTGAAGCTTTCTTT

d_call: TRBD1
clone_size: NA
v_call: TRBV19
j_call: TRBJ2-7
cdr3_aa: CASSRRQGGYEQYF
cdr3_nt: TGTGCCAGTAGTCGACGACAGGGGGGCTACGAGCAGTACTTC

d_call: TRBD1
clone_size: NA
v_call: TRBV18
j_call: TRBJ2-5
cdr3_aa: CASSDRAQETQYF
cdr3_nt: TGTGCCAGCTCAGACAGGGCCCAAGAGACCCAGTACTTC

d_call: TRBD1
clone_size: NA
v_call: TRBV19
j_call: TRBJ1-5
cdr3_aa: CASSGRQGIRKQPQHF
cdr3_nt: TGTGCCAGTAGTGGTCGACAGGGGATAAGGAAACAGCCCCAGCATTTT

d_call: NA
clone_size: NA
v_call: TRBV5-1
j_call: TRBJ2-3
cdr3_aa: CASSLGNRVQGDTQYF
cdr3_nt: TGCGCCAGCAGCTTGGGCAACAGGGTTCAGGGAGATACGCAGTATTTT

d_call: NA
clone_size: once
v_call: TRBV28
j_call: TRBJ1-4
cdr3_aa: CASSEGATNEKLFF
cdr3_nt: TGTGCCAGCAGTGAAGGGGCAACTAATGAAAAACTGTTTTTT

d_call: TRBD2
clone_size: NA
v_call: TRBV6-7
j_call: TRBJ2-2
cdr3_aa: CASSYSCSGTSAVEAVPGELFF
cdr3_nt: TGTGCCAGCAGTTACTCTTGCTCCGGGACTAGCGCGGTGGAGGCGGTCCCCGGGGAGCTGTTTTTT

d_call: TRBD1
clone_size: NA
v_call: TRBV2
j_call: TRBJ2-5
cdr3_aa: CASRGDRGPETQYF
cdr3_nt: TGTGCCAGCAGAGGGGACAGGGGGCCGGAGACCCAGTACTTC

d_call: NA
clone_size: NA
v_call: TRBV19
j_call: TRBJ2-1
cdr3_aa: CASSQGLYNEQFF
cdr3_nt: TGTGCCAGTAGTCAGGGACTTTACAATGAGCAGTTCTTC

d_call: NA
clone_size: NA
v_call: TRBV28
j_call: TRBJ1-5
cdr3_aa: CASSPPAGSNQPQHF
cdr3_nt: TGTGCCAGCAGTCCCCCGGCGGGGTCTAATCAGCCCCAGCATTTT

d_call: NA
clone_size: NA
v_call: TRBV28
j_call: TRBJ1-1
cdr3_aa: CASSFRREAFF
cdr3_nt: TGTGCCAGCAGTTTCCGCAGGGAAGCTTTCTTT

d_call: NA
clone_size: NA
v_call: TRBV25-1
j_call: TRBJ2-3
cdr3_aa: CASSARHGSTQYF
cdr3_nt: TGTGCCAGCAGTGCTCGGCACGGGAGCACGCAGTATTTT

d_call: NA
clone_size: NA
v_call: TRBV6-4
j_call: TRBJ2-3
cdr3_aa: CASSEGGSTDTQYF
cdr3_nt: TGTGCCAGCAGTGAGGGCGGGAGCACAGATACGCAGTATTTT

d_call: NA
clone_size: once
v_call: TRBV7-9
j_call: TRBJ2-1
cdr3_aa: CASTNYNEQFF
cdr3_nt: TGTGCCAGCACCAATTACAATGAGCAGTTCTTC

d_call: NA
clone_size: NA
v_call: TRBV28
j_call: TRBJ1-5
cdr3_aa: CASSYRGNQPQHF
cdr3_nt: TGTGCCAGCAGCTACCGGGGCAATCAGCCCCAGCATTTT